The 10 T cell receptor beta chains listed next were all sequenced from one sample in a study of T cell repertoires in cytomegalovirus infection. TCRdb ran MiXCR on the reads and lists one entry per CDR3 protein. This sample carries roughly 120,000 distinct CDR3 sequences, 25% to 35% of them seen once, and the ten largest clones take roughly 53%. Their target antigens are unknown. This specimen was CD8+ T cells from cultured PBMCs, taken from culture after CMV antigen stimulation. The receptors were sampled from a human donor in good health (CMV status not recorded). Some clones in this sample may be carry-over from other donors' samples.

CDR3 coding DNA: TGTGCCAGCAGTTACTCGACAACAGGGGAGTCTGGCTACACCTTC. As protein: CASSYSTTGESGYTF. The gene calls are TRBV6-8 and TRBJ1-2; 7 nucleotides match TRBD1. V was clipped by 0 bases and J by 7 bases; unmatched bases: 8. The CDR3 totals 15 residues. Per germline, CDR1 MNHGY and CDR2 SAAAGT.

The J gene is TRBJ2-1, the V gene TRBV19; 9 bases agree with TRBD1. Looked up from germline, CDR1 is LNHDA and CDR2 is SQIVND (reference sequence). V shed 6 bases and J 4 bases; nucleotides not matched to a gene: 13. The CDR3 is 17 amino acids. CDR3 DNA: TGTGCCAGTAGCCCCGGACCAACAGGGGGCTGGTACAATGAGCAGTTCTTC. Encoded protein: CASSPGPTGGWYNEQFF. Using reference TRBV19 and TRBJ2-1 for the parts outside the CDR3, the full variable domain is DGGITQSPKYLFRKEGQNVTLSCEQNLNHDAMYWYRQDPGQGLRLIYYSQIVNDFQKGDIAEGYSVSREKKESFPLTVTSAQKNPTAFYLCASSPGPTGGWYNEQFFGPGTRLTVL.

This clonotype occurred once. This chain connects TRBV9 to TRBJ2-1, with 10 bases matching TRBD2. The CDR3 runs to 15 residues. CDR1 SGDLS and CDR2 YYNGEE come from the germline V gene. V shed 1 base and J 8 bases; nucleotides not matched to a gene: 6. CDR3 in amino acids: CASSVQAGGPDEQFF. CDR3 in DNA: TGTGCCAGCAGCGTACAAGCGGGGGGGCCCGATGAGCAGTTCTTC.

With regard to this clonotype: A read error may produce the germline difference seen at one junction end. The rearrangement uses TRBV7-6 and TRBJ2-3; 9 bases are a match to TRBD1. The length of the CDR3 is 14 residues. The germline V gene has CDR1 SGHVS and CDR2 FNYEAQ. The CDR3 spells CASSLQGAFDTQYF. The DNA for the CDR3 is TGTGCTAGCAGCTTACAGGGGGCCTTTGATACGCAGTATTTT.

The sample holds one count of this clonotype. This rearrangement joins TRBV29-1 to TRBJ2-1; D gene ambiguous. Germline lookup yields CDR1 SQVTM and CDR2 ANQGSEA. Trimming removed 7 bases from V and 3 bases from J, with 10 bases in between. This CDR3 is built from 12 residues. CDR3 amino acids: CSARRGYNEQFF. In DNA, the CDR3 is TGCAGCGCCCGACGCGGCTACAATGAGCAGTTCTTC.

This clonotype has more than one count but fewer than ten. V and J are TRBV6-1 and TRBJ2-7, with 7 positions matching TRBD1. V was pared by 2 bases and J by 6 bases, with 1 base of the junction left unmatched. Germline V CDR1 and CDR2: MNHNS, SASEGT. The CDR3 has 12 amino acids. This CDR3 is CASSETGVEQYF. As DNA, the CDR3 is TGTGCCAGCAGTGAAACAGGGGTCGAGCAGTACTTC.

In its sample, this clonotype was seen a few times. This CDR3 reads CASSYTGDRLYQETQYF. For the CDR3, the DNA is TGTGCCAGCAGTTACACCGGGGACAGGTTATACCAAGAGACCCAGTACTTC. The gene calls are TRBV6-5 and TRBJ2-5, with 8 positions matching TRBD1. With 2 bases clipped from V and 0 bases from J, the junction kept 8 bases outside the gene matches. This CDR3 comprises 17 residues. Looked up from germline, CDR1 is MNHEY and CDR2 is SVGAGI.

Only one count was recorded for this clonotype. This chain connects TRBV4-3 to TRBJ1-6, with D perhaps matching TRBD1 (5 bases). Germline V gene data show CDR1 as LGHNA and CDR2 as YSLEER. The CDR3 has 15 amino acids. V was trimmed by 1 base and J by 8 bases, leaving 12 bases between them. The CDR3 is CASSQAYGGDSPLHF. In DNA form, the CDR3 reads TGCGCCAGCAGCCAAGCGTACGGGGGGGATTCACCCCTCCACTTT.

This clonotype was picked up a small number of times. The rearrangement links TRBV5-6 to TRBJ2-2; TRBD1 aligns across 7 bases. Germline assignment: CDR1 SGHDT and CDR2 YYEEEE. V was clipped by 3 bases and J by 2 bases; unmatched bases: 7. The CDR3 loop spans 16 amino acids. The CDR3 here is CASSYPTGANTGELFF. CDR3 nucleotides: TGTGCCAGCAGCTATCCTACAGGGGCAAACACCGGGGAGCTGTTTTTT.

The chain combines TRBV15 with TRBJ2-1; 12 nucleotides match TRBD1. With 2 bases clipped from V and 8 bases from J, the junction kept 10 bases outside the gene matches. Germline assignment: CDR1 LNHNV and CDR2 YYDKDF (reference sequence). The CDR3 is made up of 17 amino acids. CDR3 bases: TGTGCCACCAGCAGACGCAAAGCGGGACAGGGGGCGGATGAGCAGTTCTTC. This sequence encodes CATSRRKAGQGADEQFF.